This passage covers 13 T cell receptor beta chains from one sample sequenced in a study of T cells expressing NK-cell markers (dated by TCRdb to about 2020). The library was built by means of 5' RACE. Sequencing used an Illumina HiSeq 2000. After the reads were reprocessed by TCRdb, one entry was made per CDR3 protein sequence, with no DNA. The sample's own table lists approximately 170,000 distinct CDR3 sequences. The top ten constitute 20% to 25% of the sample. The sequencing sample was made of blood T cells: a sorted CD56 or NKG2C T cell subset, CD4+ or CD8+ T cells, or bulk PBMC T cells (not recorded which). These receptors were obtained from a man aged 18-70 years in good health.

This chain connects TRBV29-1 to TRBJ1-2. Germline CDR1 SQVTM, CDR2 ANQGSEA. The CDR3 loop spans 12 amino acids. The CDR3 sequence: CSVKGINYGYTF.

This sequence joins TRBV11-2 and TRBJ2-7; TCRdb designates TRBD1, a call that cannot be tested without DNA. The CDR3 loop spans 15 amino acids. Germline-derived CDR1 and CDR2 are SGHAT and FQNNGV. The CDR3 sequence: CASSPNPPGYYEQYF.

V gene TRBV2 combines with J gene TRBJ2-1. The germline gives CDR1 SNHLY, CDR2 FYNNEI. This CDR3 is 13 amino acids long. This chain's CDR3 is CASRFYIYNEQFF.

The V gene is TRBV5-1, the J gene TRBJ2-2. Germline loops: CDR1 SGHRS, CDR2 YFSETQ. The CDR3 sequence is 19 residues long. Here the CDR3 reads CASSLAVESAVANTGELFF.

J is TRBJ1-2 and V is TRBV29-1. The germline V gene encodes CDR1 SQVTM and CDR2 ANQGSEA. The CDR3 loop spans 14 amino acids. The CDR3 is CSVDAYRHRQGYTF.

The J gene is TRBJ1-5, the V gene TRBV12-2. TRBV12-2 is classified as a pseudogene. The CDR3 has 17 amino acids. This CDR3 is CASRLALSVDGNQPQHF.

The V and J genes are TRBV13 and TRBJ2-1; TCRdb's D call, TRBD2, is unchecked because there is no DNA. The CDR3 spans 14 residues. CDR1 and CDR2 from the germline V gene are PRHDT and FYEKMQ (reference sequence). The CDR3 spells CASRRAGPYNEQFF.

V gene TRBV15 combines with J gene TRBJ1-4; the D call from TCRdb, TRBD1, cannot be confirmed without DNA. The CDR3 contains 15 residues. Per the germline V gene, CDR1 is LNHNV and CDR2 is YYDKDF (reference sequence). CDR3 in amino acids: CATSRTGVTNEKLFF. Looking up the rest from reference TRBV15 and TRBJ1-4 gives the full variable domain: DAMVIQNPRYQVTQFGKPVTLSCSQTLNHNVMYWYQQKSSQAPKLLFHYYDKDFNNEADTPDNFQSRRPNTSFCFLDIRSPGLGDTAMYLCATSRTGVTNEKLFFGSGTQLSVL.

The gene calls are TRBV2 and TRBJ2-2; TCRdb lists TRBD1, though no DNA is available to test this call. The germline gives CDR1 SNHLY, CDR2 FYNNEI. The CDR3 is 12 residues long. Here the CDR3 reads CASSGGTEELFF.

The V and J genes are TRBV7-8 and TRBJ2-3; TCRdb's D gene call, TRBD1, goes unchecked for lack of DNA. CDR1 is SGHVS, CDR2 FQNEAQ, per germline. The CDR3 contains 15 residues. This CDR3 reads CASSLVGQGTDTQYF.

CDR3 protein: CASSLGIKVAFF. The genes are TRBV7-9 and TRBJ2-1. The germline V gene encodes CDR1 SEHNR and CDR2 FQNEAQ (reference sequence). CDR3 length: 12 amino acids.

This chain uses TRBV6-1 with TRBJ1-3. This CDR3 has 14 residues. Germline lookup yields CDR1 MNHNS and CDR2 SASEGT. The CDR3 protein is CASSPTELGNTIYF.

CDR3 in amino acids: CASSESWTSGYEQYF. This chain uses TRBV2 with TRBJ2-7; TCRdb calls TRBD2, which cannot be checked without DNA. This CDR3 region has 15 residues. Per germline, CDR1 SNHLY and CDR2 FYNNEI.